This T cell receptor (beta chain) was sequenced for a study of shared clonotypes between healthy human individuals. Findings of the study overall: Shared clonotypes across all four donors exceeded non-shared ones in generation probability.

Regarding this clone: The antigen is undetermined.

The CDR3 loop spans 15 amino acids. Germline CDR1 is SGHDN and CDR2 is FVKESK. The ends lost 4 bases at V and 6 bases at J; junction bases unmatched: 5. Several immunoSEQ plates held equal portions of the genomic DNA taken from each subset. Sequencing was performed with immunoSEQ multiplex PCR; in TCRdb, only in-frame clones are kept and a portion is missing. The table records roughly 2 million clones, 85% to 95% of them present only once. The sequenced material came from naive CD4+ T cells sorted from blood. Subset indicated: CD45RA+ positively selected. This chain connects TRBV14 to TRBJ2-1, with 11 bases identical to TRBD2. This receptor was obtained from a man younger than 30 in good health. The CDR3 here is CASSRLTSGVNEQFF. The CDR3 DNA follows: TGTGCCAGCAGCCGCCTGACTAGCGGGGTCAATGAGCAGTTCTTC.